This TCR beta chain was obtained from a study of cytomegalovirus exposure and HLA in healthy donors. Study context: HLA-typed donors were the source of approximately 80 million unique TCRs held in an early data release.

J lost 5 bases, V lost 1 base, and 3 bases had no gene match. The CDR3 is 16 amino acids. CDR1 is KGHSH and CDR2 is LQKENI in the germline V gene. PCR amplification relied on 60 Vbeta primers (plus 13 Jbeta primers). Generated by immunoSEQ multiplex PCR, the TCRdb table keeps only in-frame clones and is missing some. This listing includes around 140,000 clones. As regards this clone: The antigen remains unidentified.

Whole-study findings and limits: Later analysis associated a missense DCLRE1C variant with TCR beta V- and J-gene trimming. Within the data, a cluster of highly shared sequence variants was likely a sequencing artifact.

The receptor was derived from a woman in her forties in good health and CMV-seronegative. The gene calls are TRBV18 and TRBJ2-2; 11 nucleotides match TRBD2. The sequencing sample was made of PBMCs. CDR3 DNA sequence: TGTGCCAGCTCACCACGAACTAGCGGGGGAACCGGGGAGCTGTTTTTT. This codes for CASSPRTSGGTGELFF.